Listed below are T cell receptor beta chains from one sample, sequenced in a study of T-cell reconstitution after alpha-beta-depleted transplantation in children. MiXCR was run by TCRdb on the PCR reads, yielding one entry per CDR3 protein. Of some 520,000 distinct CDR3 sequences listed, roughly 33% are singletons. This material consisted of PBMCs from the stem cell graft donor, taken from the stem cell graft. All receptors derive from a human donor who donated a stem cell graft to a child with aplastic anemia. Each CDR3 is given with its conserved first and last residue. D genes are given only for firm matches. Part of the rows lack a size; the others show once, few, many or a class for expanded clones.

j_call clone_size d_call v_call cdr3_aa cdr3_nt
TRBJ2-5 few . TRBV29-1 CSVEEVFLGEYF TGCAGCGTTGAAGAGGTCTTCCTAGGGGAGTACTTC
TRBJ1-5 . . TRBV29-1 CSVSSGNQPQHF TGCAGCGTTAGTTCAGGGAATCAGCCCCAGCATTTT
TRBJ2-4 . . TRBV11-1 CASEASTGRQYF TGTGCCAGCGAGGCCTCGACAGGGAGGCAGTACTTC
TRBJ2-7 few . TRBV9 CASSFDRDNSYEQYF TGTGCCAGCAGCTTCGACCGGGACAACTCCTACGAGCAGTACTTC
TRBJ1-1 . . TRBV7-2 CASSLVFDLQGNTEAFF TGTGCCAGCAGCTTAGTTTTTGATTTGCAAGGGAACACTGAAGCTTTCTTT
TRBJ2-3 . . TRBV30 CAWKEGSDTQYF TGTGCCTGGAAGGAAGGGTCAGATACGCAGTATTTT
TRBJ1-2 . . TRBV29-1 CSVEVGPIGYGYTF TGCAGCGTTGAAGTAGGGCCCATCGGCTATGGCTACACCTTC
TRBJ2-7 few . TRBV29-1 CSVGEGAGEQYF TGCAGCGTTGGCGAGGGAGCGGGCGAGCAGTACTTC
TRBJ2-5 . . TRBV29-1 CSVEDRRRGPQETQYF TGCAGCGTTGAAGATCGACGCCGGGGCCCACAAGAGACCCAGTACTTC
TRBJ2-5 few TRBD1 TRBV29-1 CSVERPTGDLETQYF TGCAGCGTCGAACGGCCTACAGGGGATTTGGAGACCCAGTACTTC
TRBJ2-7 many . TRBV6-2/TRBV6-3 CASRDRIYEQYF TGTGCCAGCAGGGACAGAATCTACGAGCAGTACTTC
TRBJ2-5 few . TRBV6-5 CASSYSSWAYQETQYF TGTGCCAGCAGTTACTCGAGTTGGGCGTATCAAGAGACCCAGTACTTC
TRBJ1-1 . . TRBV29-1 CSVEAKLGGDTEAFF TGCAGCGTTGAAGCCAAACTCGGGGGGGACACTGAAGCTTTCTTT
TRBJ1-5 few . TRBV15 CATSRGGGWDNQPQHF TGTGCCACCAGCAGAGGGGGGGGCTGGGACAATCAGCCCCAGCATTTT
TRBJ2-3 few TRBD2 TRBV12-3/TRBV12-4 CASISRTSGVSTDTQYF TGTGCCAGCATTTCGCGGACTAGCGGGGTTAGCACAGATACGCAGTATTTT
TRBJ1-1 . . TRBV5-1 CASSLPASGNTEAFF TGCGCCAGCAGCTTACCTGCCTCCGGGAACACTGAAGCTTTCTTT
TRBJ2-1 few . TRBV5-6 CASSLGTSEQFF TGTGCCAGCAGCTTGGGGACAAGTGAGCAGTTCTTC
TRBJ2-3 few TRBD2 TRBV29-1 CSVELASGRRDTQYF TGCAGCGTTGAATTGGCTAGCGGGAGGAGAGATACGCAGTATTTT
TRBJ1-5 few . TRBV12-3/TRBV12-4 CASSLALSGPNQPQHF TGTGCCAGCAGTTTAGCGCTATCAGGGCCCAATCAGCCCCAGCATTTT
TRBJ2-3 . TRBD1 TRBV6-1 CASSDRGLTDTQYF TGTGCCAGCAGCGACAGGGGGCTAACAGATACGCAGTATTTT
TRBJ2-3 . . TRBV11-2 CASSLRLVPDTQYF TGTGCCAGCAGCTTAAGGCTAGTCCCAGATACGCAGTATTTT
TRBJ2-7 few . TRBV11-2 CASSPDFSYEQYF TGTGCCAGCAGCCCAGACTTTTCCTACGAGCAGTACTTC
TRBJ2-1 few . TRBV20-1 CSARGVSYNEQFF TGCAGTGCTAGGGGGGTTTCCTACAATGAGCAGTTCTTC
TRBJ1-1 . . TRBV5-4 CASSSPLQEYTEAFF TGTGCCAGCAGCTCCCCGTTACAGGAGTACACTGAAGCTTTCTTT
TRBJ2-1 few . TRBV4-2 CASSQAGTLSEQFF TGTGCCAGCAGCCAGGCCGGGACTTTGAGTGAGCAGTTCTTC
TRBJ2-2 . . TRBV7-2 CASSSLSSNTGELFF TGTGCCAGCAGCTCCCTGAGTTCGAACACCGGGGAGCTGTTTTTT
TRBJ2-2 . . TRBV12-3/TRBV12-4 CASSLAGYPGELFF TGTGCCAGCAGTTTGGCCGGGTATCCCGGGGAGCTGTTTTTT
TRBJ1-1 . . TRBV20-1 CSARDHGGRYTEAFF TGCAGTGCTAGAGATCACGGGGGCAGGTACACTGAAGCTTTCTTT
TRBJ2-1 . . TRBV5-4 CASSLQTRAEQFF TGTGCCAGCAGCCTCCAGACTAGGGCTGAGCAGTTCTTC
TRBJ1-6 many TRBD1 TRBV5-1 CASSLDRAGNSPLHF TGCGCCAGCAGCTTAGACAGGGCCGGTAATTCACCCCTCCACTTT
TRBJ1-5 . TRBD1 TRBV20-1 CSARKDREKPQHF TGCAGTGCTAGGAAGGACAGGGAGAAGCCCCAGCATTTT
TRBJ2-1 once . TRBV9 CASSPAPNYNEQFF TGTGCCAGCAGCCCTGCCCCAAACTACAATGAGCAGTTCTTC
TRBJ2-1 many . TRBV12-3/TRBV12-4 CASSSLNEQFF TGTGCCAGCAGCTCCCTTAATGAGCAGTTCTTC
TRBJ2-5 few . TRBV29-1 CSAKLETQYF TGCAGCGCCAAGTTAGAGACCCAGTACTTC
TRBJ2-2 . TRBD2 TRBV5-1 CASSWGLAGDTGELFF TGCGCCAGCAGCTGGGGACTAGCGGGAGACACCGGGGAGCTGTTTTTT
TRBJ1-2 . . TRBV4-3 CASSQDRRGANYGYTF TGCGCCAGCAGCCAAGATCGCCGAGGAGCGAACTATGGCTACACCTTC
TRBJ2-1 few . TRBV7-8 CASSLASWGQATYNEQFF TGTGCCAGCAGCTTAGCCTCCTGGGGACAAGCGACCTACAATGAGCAGTTCTTC
TRBJ1-1 few . TRBV21-1 CASSKGAQGGNTEAFF TGTGCCAGCAGCAAAGGAGCGCAGGGGGGTAACACTGAAGCTTTCTTT
TRBJ1-1 . . TRBV9 CASSVGQANTEAFF TGTGCCAGCAGCGTAGGTCAGGCGAACACTGAAGCTTTCTTT
TRBJ1-2 few TRBD1 TRBV9 CASSADRGRGYTF TGTGCCAGCAGCGCGGACAGGGGTAGAGGCTACACCTTC
TRBJ2-2 . . TRBV6-4 CASSEGSTGELFF TGTGCCAGCAGTGAGGGGAGCACCGGGGAGCTGTTTTTT
TRBJ2-7 few TRBD2 TRBV5-5 CASSLSMGSGSYYEQYF TGTGCCAGCAGCTTGTCTATGGGTAGCGGGAGCTACTACGAGCAGTACTTC
TRBJ2-5 . . TRBV5-1 CASSLDKETQYF TGCGCCAGCAGCTTGGATAAAGAGACCCAGTACTTC
TRBJ2-3 once . TRBV5-1 CASSLLGGRVADTQYF TGCGCCAGCAGCTTACTCGGTGGCAGAGTCGCAGATACGCAGTATTTT
TRBJ2-1 . TRBD2 TRBV20-1 CSAPAWASGNNEQFF TGCAGTGCTCCCGCGTGGGCTAGCGGGAACAATGAGCAGTTCTTC